The 6 T cell receptor beta chains below come from one sample, sequenced in a study of radiation and T cells in renal cell carcinoma. Measured with immunoSEQ multiplex PCR; TCRdb has only the in-frame clones, and not every one. This table holds approximately 150,000 clones, around four fifths found once. Time point reported: baseline pretreatment blood. The treatment here: 15 Gy SBRT to primary tumor, nephrectomy 4 weeks later. The source was blood, collected from a patient whose treatment included radiotherapy and nephrectomy. All receptors derive from a woman in her 50s with renal cell carcinoma.

This chain links TRBV13 with TRBJ1-6; a possible D gene is TRBD1 (5 bases). This CDR3 contains 12 residues. V was shortened by 1 base and J by 11 bases, with 6 bases between the two germline ends. Germline-derived CDR1 and CDR2 are PRHDT and FYEKMQ (reference sequence). The CDR3: CASSLEGAPLHF. The CDR3 DNA is TGTGCCAGCAGCTTAGAAGGGGCACCCCTCCACTTT.

V and J are TRBV18 and TRBJ1-2, with 7 bases lining up with TRBD1. The J segment lost 4 bases and the V segment lost 3 bases, leaving 11 bases of the junction unmatched. CDR3 size: 16 residues. Germline CDR1 is KGHSH and CDR2 is LQKENI. This CDR3 reads CASSPARQGALYGYTF. The DNA of the CDR3 is TGTGCCAGCTCACCTGCCCGACAGGGTGCACTCTATGGCTACACCTTC.

This clone appeared once. The chain links TRBV2 to TRBJ2-7; D may be TRBD1 (6 bases). The germline V gene encodes CDR1 SNHLY and CDR2 FYNNEI. The CDR3 runs 13 residues. V was trimmed by 10 bases and J by 0 bases, leaving 13 bases between them. CDR3 protein: CAIPRDNSYEQYF. CDR3 bases: TGTGCCATCCCCCGGGACAACTCCTACGAGCAGTACTTC.

Only one count was recorded for this clone. The rearrangement links TRBV7-2 to TRBJ2-5; 12 bases map to TRBD2. CDR3 length: 14 residues. Germline V gene lookup returns CDR1 SGHTA and CDR2 FQGNSA. The ends lost 1 base at V and 9 bases at J; junction bases unmatched: 3. DNA of the CDR3: TGTGCCAGCAGCTTAGGCCGGACTAGCGGGGCCCAGTACTTC. It is translated as CASSLGRTSGAQYF.

The chain is built from TRBV11-3 and TRBJ1-2, with a tentative D call TRBD1 (6 bases). The CDR3 sequence is 12 residues long. CDR1 SGHNT and CDR2 YENEEA come from the germline V gene. V shed 5 bases and J shed 6 bases, with 10 bases lying between them. The CDR3 loop reads CASSRGDDGYTF. CDR3 nucleotides: TGTGCCAGCAGCAGGGGGGATGATGGCTACACCTTC.

This chain links TRBV4-3 with TRBJ2-7; D is unclear. This CDR3 region has 15 residues. Trimming pared 2 bases from V and 2 bases from J, leaving 13 bases between. CDR1 LGHNA and CDR2 YSLEER come from the germline V gene. The CDR3 reads CASSQRVGSPYEQYF. DNA of the CDR3: TGCGCCAGCAGCCAAAGGGTGGGGTCGCCCTACGAGCAGTACTTC.